This record covers a single T cell receptor (beta chain). The antigen remains unidentified. These data originate in a study of glioma-infiltrating T cells after dendritic cell vaccination. Trimming took off 4 bases at V and 4 bases at J, with 14 bases between the two ends. CDR3 length: 14 amino acids. CDR1 SGHRS and CDR2 YFSETQ come from the germline V gene. The primer mix had 60 V beta and 13 J beta primers. Sequencing used immunoSEQ multiplex PCR; TCRdb keeps in-frame clones, though not all of them. Found here are 99,000 or so clones, 85% to 90% of them singletons; the top ten hold 2.7%. Notes on the study in general: No direct clonality-survival link was found; a diverse polyclonal response may matter. Only a small number of patients had complete blood and tumor samples.

Time point: after dendritic cell vaccination, including at tumor progression/relapse. PBMC were collected before vaccination, two weeks after the third vaccination, and at progression. The chain carries TRBV5-1 and TRBJ1-2; D ambiguous. The sample was blood, taken after dendritic cell vaccination. The sequence was collected from a human donor with glioblastoma. The CDR3: CASSASTAPYGYTF. The CDR3 nucleotides are TGCGCCAGCAGCGCCTCGACTGCCCCCTATGGCTACACCTTC.